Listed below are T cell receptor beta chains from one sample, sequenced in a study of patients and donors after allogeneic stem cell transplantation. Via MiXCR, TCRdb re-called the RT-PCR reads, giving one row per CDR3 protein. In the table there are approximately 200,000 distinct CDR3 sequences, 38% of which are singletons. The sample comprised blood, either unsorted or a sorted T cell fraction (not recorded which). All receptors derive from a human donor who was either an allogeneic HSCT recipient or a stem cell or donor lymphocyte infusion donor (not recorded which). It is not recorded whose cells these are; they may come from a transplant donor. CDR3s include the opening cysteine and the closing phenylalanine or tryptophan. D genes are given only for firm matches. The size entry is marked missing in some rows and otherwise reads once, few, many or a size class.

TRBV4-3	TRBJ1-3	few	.	CASSQGRGGNTIYF	TGCGCCAGCAGCCAAGGCAGGGGTGGAAACACCATATATTTT
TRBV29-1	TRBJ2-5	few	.	CSVNRHIQETQYF	TGCAGCGTTAACCGACACATACAAGAGACCCAGTACTTC
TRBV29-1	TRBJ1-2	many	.	CSVEVGYGYTF	TGCAGCGTTGAAGTTGGCTATGGCTACACCTTC
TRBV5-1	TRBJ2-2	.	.	CASSLWNTGELFF	TGCGCCAGCAGCCTCTGGAACACCGGGGAGCTGTTTTTT
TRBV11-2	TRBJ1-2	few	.	CASSSHLGGYTF	TGTGCCAGCAGCTCCCACCTGGGTGGCTACACCTTC
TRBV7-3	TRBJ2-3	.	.	CASSLTSAATDTQYF	TGTGCCAGCAGCTTAACGTCCGCAGCGACAGATACGCAGTATTTT
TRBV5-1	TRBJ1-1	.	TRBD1	CASSMGQGAPTEAFF	TGCGCCAGCAGCATGGGACAGGGGGCGCCAACTGAAGCTTTCTTT
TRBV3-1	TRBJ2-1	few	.	CASSQTPQRGEQFF	TGTGCCAGCAGCCAAACCCCCCAAAGGGGCGAGCAGTTCTTC
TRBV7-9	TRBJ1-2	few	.	CASSLEGGVGYTF	TGTGCCAGCAGCTTAGAGGGGGGAGTTGGCTACACCTTC
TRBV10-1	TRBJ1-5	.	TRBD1	CASSEADRAQEPQHF	TGCGCCAGCAGTGAGGCAGACAGGGCGCAAGAGCCCCAGCATTTT
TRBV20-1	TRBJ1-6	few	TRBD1	CSARDSPSSYNSPLHF	TGCAGTGCTCGGGACAGCCCGAGCTCCTATAATTCACCCCTCCACTTT
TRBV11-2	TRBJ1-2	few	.	CASSVIPGAAGYTF	TGTGCCAGCAGCGTAATCCCGGGGGCGGCTGGCTACACCTTC
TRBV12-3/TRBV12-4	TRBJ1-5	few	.	CASSPHRVAQPQHF	TGTGCCAGCAGTCCCCACAGGGTCGCTCAGCCCCAGCATTTT
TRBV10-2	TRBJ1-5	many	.	CASSESGQNQPQHF	TGCGCCAGCAGTGAGTCTGGACAGAATCAGCCCCAGCATTTT
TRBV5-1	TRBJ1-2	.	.	CASSDGFYGYTF	TGCGCCAGTTCAGACGGATTCTATGGCTACACCTTC
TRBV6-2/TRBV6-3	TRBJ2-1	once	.	CASNQGMDGEQFF	TGTGCCAGCAACCAGGGGATGGATGGTGAGCAGTTCTTC
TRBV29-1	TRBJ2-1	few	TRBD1	CSAWTGSSYNEQFF	TGCAGCGCCTGGACAGGGAGCTCCTACAATGAGCAGTTCTTC
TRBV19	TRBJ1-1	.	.	CASSRNRVRTEAFF	TGTGCCAGTAGCCGGAACAGGGTTCGTACTGAAGCTTTCTTT
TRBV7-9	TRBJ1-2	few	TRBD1	CASSSTGDRPYGYTF	TGTGCCAGCAGCTCGACAGGGGACCGGCCCTATGGCTACACCTTC
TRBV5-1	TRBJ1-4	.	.	CASYGGEKLFF	TGCGCCAGCTACGGGGGGGAAAAACTGTTTTTT
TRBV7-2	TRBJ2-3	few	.	CASSLWAGGVTDTQYF	TGTGCCAGCAGCTTATGGGCAGGGGGGGTTACAGATACGCAGTATTTT
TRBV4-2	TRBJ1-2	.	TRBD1	CASSQLRLGTGKYGYTF	TGTGCCAGCAGCCAACTACGCCTAGGGACAGGGAAGTATGGCTACACCTTC
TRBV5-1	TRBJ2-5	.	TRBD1	CASSLAGDRAQETQYF	TGCGCCAGCAGCTTGGCCGGGGACAGGGCCCAGGAGACCCAGTACTTC
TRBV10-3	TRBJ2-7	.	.	CAISEFLTGYEQYF	TGTGCCATCAGTGAATTCCTAACGGGCTACGAGCAGTACTTC
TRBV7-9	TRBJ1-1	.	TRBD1	CASSLLQGRFAEAFF	TGTGCCAGCAGCTTATTACAGGGGCGGTTCGCTGAAGCTTTCTTT
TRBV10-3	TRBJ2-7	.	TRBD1	CAITGGQGSNEQYF	TGTGCCATCACGGGGGGACAGGGGTCCAACGAGCAGTACTTC
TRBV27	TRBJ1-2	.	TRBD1	CASSFGQGVNYGYTF	TGTGCCAGCAGTTTTGGACAGGGGGTAAACTATGGCTACACCTTC
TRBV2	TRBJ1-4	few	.	CASSDTGHKGKLFF	TGTGCCAGCAGTGATACGGGACATAAAGGAAAACTGTTTTTT
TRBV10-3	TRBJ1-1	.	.	CAISVGDGDTEAFF	TGTGCCATCAGTGTAGGTGACGGAGACACTGAAGCTTTCTTT
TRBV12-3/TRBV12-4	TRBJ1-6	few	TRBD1	CASSVDRAGSPLHF	TGTGCCAGCAGTGTGGACAGGGCAGGTTCACCCCTCCACTTT
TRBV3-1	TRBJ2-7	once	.	CASSHGARGEAYEQYF	TGTGCCAGCAGCCATGGGGCCAGGGGCGAGGCCTACGAGCAGTACTTC
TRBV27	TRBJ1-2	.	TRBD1	CASSLYRGTTYGYTF	TGTGCCAGCAGTTTATACAGGGGTACTACCTATGGCTACACCTTC
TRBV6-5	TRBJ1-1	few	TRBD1	CASSYSYSLGTGVFAEAFF	TGTGCCAGCAGTTACTCTTATTCGTTGGGGACAGGGGTTTTCGCTGAAGCTTTCTTT
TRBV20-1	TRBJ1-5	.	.	CSARPPGRAASNQPQHF	TGCAGTGCTAGACCCCCCGGCAGGGCGGCGAGCAATCAGCCCCAGCATTTT
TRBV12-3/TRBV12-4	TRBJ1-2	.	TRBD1	CASSLAMTGNYGYTF	TGTGCCAGCAGTTTAGCGATGACAGGGAACTATGGCTACACCTTC
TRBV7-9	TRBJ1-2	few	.	CASSYTGVAGYTF	TGTGCCAGCAGCTATACAGGAGTCGCTGGCTACACCTTC
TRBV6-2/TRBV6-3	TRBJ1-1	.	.	CASRENQNTEAFF	TGTGCCAGCCGCGAGAACCAGAACACTGAAGCTTTCTTT
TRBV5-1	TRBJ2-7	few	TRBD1	CASSLVGRTGAHEQYF	TGCGCCAGCAGCTTGGTTGGGCGGACAGGGGCCCACGAGCAGTACTTC
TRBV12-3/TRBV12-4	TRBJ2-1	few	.	CASSAGLSYNEQFF	TGTGCCAGCAGCGCTGGACTGAGCTACAATGAGCAGTTCTTC
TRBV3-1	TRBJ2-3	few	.	CASSTRRRDLGATDTQYF	TGTGCCAGCAGCACTAGAAGACGGGACCTCGGGGCGACAGATACGCAGTATTTT
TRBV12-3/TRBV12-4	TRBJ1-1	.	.	CASSPGVEGTEAFF	TGTGCCAGCAGCCCAGGGGTAGAGGGCACTGAAGCTTTCTTT
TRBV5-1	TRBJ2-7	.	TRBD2	CASSFGGAYEQYF	TGCGCCAGCAGCTTCGGGGGGGCCTACGAGCAGTACTTC
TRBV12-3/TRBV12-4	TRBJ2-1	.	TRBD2	CASSALLTSRNEQFF	TGTGCCAGCAGTGCTCTATTGACTAGCAGGAATGAGCAGTTCTTC
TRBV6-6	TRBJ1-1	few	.	CASSPILATEAFF	TGTGCCAGCAGCCCCATTTTAGCTACTGAAGCTTTCTTT
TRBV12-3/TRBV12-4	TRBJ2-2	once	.	CASSFLAGDRGAGELFF	TGTGCCAGCAGTTTCTTGGCCGGGGACCGGGGAGCCGGGGAGCTGTTTTTT
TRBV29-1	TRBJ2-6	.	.	CSVAGWAGANVLTF	TGCAGCGTTGCAGGTTGGGCTGGGGCCAACGTCCTGACTTTC
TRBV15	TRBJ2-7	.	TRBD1	CATSRGQQFYEQYF	TGTGCCACCAGCCGGGGACAGCAGTTCTACGAGCAGTACTTC
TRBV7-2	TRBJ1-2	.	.	CASSPRPGGEGYTF	TGTGCCAGCAGCCCGAGGCCGGGGGGCGAGGGCTACACCTTC
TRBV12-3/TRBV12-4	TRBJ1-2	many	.	CASSPSRYNYGYTF	TGTGCCAGCAGCCCGTCCCGGTACAACTATGGCTACACCTTC
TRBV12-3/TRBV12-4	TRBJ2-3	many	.	CASSLEAGVFISDTQYF	TGTGCCAGCAGTTTAGAGGCAGGGGTCTTCATTTCAGATACGCAGTATTTT
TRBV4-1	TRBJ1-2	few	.	CASSQEVRTVYGYTF	TGCGCCAGCAGCCAAGAAGTTAGGACGGTTTATGGCTACACCTTC
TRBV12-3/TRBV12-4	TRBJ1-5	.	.	CASRRDLNQPQHF	TGTGCCAGCAGACGGGACCTAAATCAGCCCCAGCATTTT
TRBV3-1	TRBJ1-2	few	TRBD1	CASSQVLPGQGASGYTF	TGTGCCAGCAGCCAAGTCCTTCCGGGACAGGGGGCGAGCGGCTACACCTTC